The 8 T cell receptor beta chains presented below share a single source sample, sequenced in a study of OX40 agonist ivuxolimab in advanced cancers. Produced via immunoSEQ multiplex PCR; TCRdb's table is partial and in-frame only. The sample records approximately 58,000 clones, about nine tenths being singletons. The sample consisted of CD4+ or CD8+ T cells sorted from blood, taken in a trial of the OX40 agonist ivuxolimab. These receptors were obtained from an adult with an advanced solid tumor such as melanoma, head and neck, liver or kidney cancer.

V usage is TRBV19 and J usage is TRBJ1-6; D ambiguous. The CDR3 is 16 residues long. Germline CDR1 reads LNHDA; CDR2 reads SQIVND (reference sequence). The V end was cut by 6 bases, the J end by 10 bases, with 22 bases between. As DNA, the CDR3 is TGTGCCAGTAGCACGACACTACAGAGCCCGCGGTCACCCCTCCACTTT. Amino acids: CASSTTLQSPRSPLHF.

The rearrangement links TRBV6-1 to TRBJ1-1; D gene ambiguous. The germline V gene encodes CDR1 MNHNS and CDR2 SASEGT. Trimming took 1 base from V and 2 from J, leaving 2 bases between them. This CDR3 has 12 residues. The CDR3 is CASSEDNTEAFF. For the CDR3, the DNA is TGTGCCAGCAGTGAAGACAACACTGAAGCTTTCTTT.

This clone has just a few counts. The chain links TRBV5-1 to TRBJ2-3, with 7 bases fitting TRBD2. Germline CDR1 and CDR2: SGHRS and YFSETQ. The CDR3 length is 16 residues. V lost 0 bases to trimming and J lost 0 bases; unmatched junction nucleotides: 4. Here the CDR3 reads CASSLVLGGSTDTQYF. DNA for the CDR3: TGCGCCAGCAGCTTGGTCTTGGGGGGGAGCACAGATACGCAGTATTTT. The full variable domain, its missing parts supplied by reference TRBV5-1 and TRBJ2-3, is KAGVTQTPRYLIKTRGQQVTLSCSPISGHRSVSWYQQTPGQGLQFLFEYFSETQRNKGNFPGRFSGRQFSNSRSEMNVSTLELGDSALYLCASSLVLGGSTDTQYFGPGTRLTVL.

The CDR3 loop is CASSLRGTGGRDTQYF. CDR3 nucleotides: TGTGCCAGCAGCTTAAGGGGGACAGGAGGAAGGGATACGCAGTATTTT. The gene calls are TRBV11-2 and TRBJ2-3; TRBD1 matches 8 bases. Germline V gene lookup returns CDR1 SGHAT and CDR2 FQNNGV. Trimming at V came to 2 bases and at J to 6 bases, leaving 10 bases not matched to a gene. This CDR3 comprises 16 residues.

The chain couples TRBV7-9 to TRBJ2-7; D gene ambiguous. The germline V gene has CDR1 SEHNR and CDR2 FQNEAQ (reference sequence). Trimming pared 3 bases from V and 2 bases from J, leaving 8 bases between. This CDR3 comprises 13 residues. The CDR3 nucleotides are TGTGCCAGCAGCTTGGCTACCACCTACGAGCAGTACTTC. Translating gives CASSLATTYEQYF.

CDR3 coding DNA: TGTGCCAGCAGCTTCAAAGGGTCGGCGGGAGGGAGTTACGAGCAGTACTTC. It yields the protein CASSFKGSAGGSYEQYF. The chain is built from TRBV7-2 and TRBJ2-7; 9 nucleotides align to TRBD2. The CDR3 length is 17 residues. Trimming took 3 bases from V and 4 from J; bases not matched to a gene: 13. Germline CDR1 and CDR2: SGHTA and FQGNSA.

The CDR3 sequence: CASTPTGGLPPYEQYF. DNA of the CDR3: TGTGCCAGCACCCCAACGGGGGGGCTGCCACCCTACGAGCAGTACTTC. This rearrangement joins TRBV9 to TRBJ2-7, with TRBD2 matching 8 bases. The CDR3 is 16 amino acids. V shed 6 bases and J 2 bases; nucleotides not matched to a gene: 13. The germline V gene has CDR1 SGDLS and CDR2 YYNGEE. Supplemented by reference TRBV9 and TRBJ2-7, the full variable domain reads DSGVTQTPKHLITATGQRVTLRCSPRSGDLSVYWYQQSLDQGLQFLIQYYNGEERAKGNILERFSAQQFPDLHSELNLSSLELGDSALYFCASTPTGGLPPYEQYFGPGTRLTVT.

The chain's CDR3 is CSVDGRGRGGETQYF. CDR3 DNA: TGCAGCGTTGATGGGAGGGGGCGTGGCGGAGAGACCCAGTACTTC. J is TRBJ2-5 and V is TRBV29-1; possibly TRBD1 or TRBD2 for D (7 bases each). The germline V gene encodes CDR1 SQVTM and CDR2 ANQGSEA. V gave up 3 bases and J gave up 4 bases, with 18 bases separating them. This CDR3 is built from 15 residues.